These 17 T cell receptor beta chains were sequenced from one sample in a study of TIL therapy for anti-PD-1-resistant metastatic lung cancer. Time point denoted: pre-treatment sample, taken before nivolumab and TIL therapy. Most excised metastases sampled were pleural nodules or supraclavicular lymph nodes. Sequencing used immunoSEQ v3. Profiled with immunoSEQ multiplex PCR; TCRdb holds only in-frame clones, not every one. The sample lists 50,000 or so clones, less than 75% seen once, with 5.6% in the top ten. Sequenced material: tumor tissue, taken at baseline. The source of these receptors is a person between 25 and 80 years old with non-small cell lung cancer.

The chain links TRBV30 to TRBJ2-2; D might be TRBD2 (5 bases). CDR1 and CDR2 (germline): GTSNPN, SVGIG (reference sequence). The CDR3 covers 14 residues. V was shortened by 5 bases and J by 5 bases, with 15 bases between the two germline ends. Here the CDR3 reads CAWSYSGVTGELFF. CDR3 nucleotides: TGTGCCTGGTCTTACTCCGGGGTTACCGGGGAGCTGTTTTTT.

V is TRBV19 and J is TRBJ2-7, with 12 bases identical to TRBD1. V shed 8 bases, J shed 2 bases, and the junction held 4 bases outside the gene matches. Germline CDR1 reads LNHDA; CDR2 reads SQIVND (reference sequence). CDR3 length equals 14 residues. The CDR3 DNA reads as TGTGCCAGTCATGGGACAGGGGGCACCTACGAGCAGTACTTC. Amino acids: CASHGTGGTYEQYF.

J is TRBJ2-7 and V is TRBV5-4; D may be TRBD1 (5 bases). CDR1 SGHNT and CDR2 YYREEE come from the germline V gene (reference sequence). V lost 3 bases to trimming and J lost 8 bases, with 18 bases between them. The CDR3 has 14 residues. CDR3 in amino acids: CASSYRQSPTQQYF. In DNA form, the CDR3 reads TGTGCCAGCAGCTATAGACAGAGTCCTACGCAGCAGTACTTC.

The chain couples TRBV18 to TRBJ1-6; D call uncertain. CDR1 KGHSH and CDR2 LQKENI come from the germline V gene. V dropped 0 bases and J dropped 5 bases, with 8 bases sitting between them. The CDR3 runs to 15 residues. CDR3 loop: CASSPPLANNSPLHF. The CDR3, as DNA: TGTGCCAGCTCACCACCCTTGGCTAATAATTCACCCCTCCACTTT. Full variable domain (missing parts from reference TRBV18 and TRBJ1-6): NAGVMQNPRHLVRRRGQEARLRCSPMKGHSHVYWYRQLPEEGLKFMVYLQKENIIDESGMPKERFSAEFPKEGPSILRIQQVVRGDSAAYFCASSPPLANNSPLHFGNGTRLTVT.

The chain uses TRBV7-9 and TRBJ2-1; no reliable D call. The V end was cut by 0 bases, the J end by 1 base, with 10 bases between. Germline V gene data show CDR1 as SEHNR and CDR2 as FQNEAQ (reference sequence). The CDR3 has 16 residues. The chain's CDR3 is CASSLANTGSYNEQFF. For the CDR3, the DNA is TGTGCCAGCAGCTTAGCGAATACCGGTTCCTACAATGAGCAGTTCTTC.

A few counts support this clone. The CDR3 nucleotides are TGTGCCAGCGGGGCCAGGGGAGACGTCGGGGAGCTGTTTTTT. Translated, it gives CASGARGDVGELFF. The chain employs TRBV9 and TRBJ2-2, with TRBD1 as a possible D gene (6 bases). V gave up 7 bases and J gave up 7 bases, with 17 bases separating them. CDR3 size: 14 residues. CDR1 is SGDLS, CDR2 YYNGEE, per germline.

The chain recombines TRBV19 with TRBJ1-1, with 7 nucleotides matching TRBD1. CDR1 is LNHDA, CDR2 SQIVND, per germline (reference sequence). The junction had 12 bases not matched to a gene; V was cut back by 4 bases and J by 4 bases. This CDR3 contains 16 residues. The CDR3: CASSKGKGGVRTEAFF. In DNA form, the CDR3 reads TGTGCCAGTAGTAAGGGTAAAGGGGGCGTTCGCACTGAAGCTTTCTTT.

The rearrangement uses TRBV10-3 and TRBJ2-7; 7 nucleotides match TRBD1. The CDR3 has 13 amino acids. Germline CDR1 ENHRY, CDR2 SYGVKD. With 5 bases clipped from V and 2 bases from J, the junction kept 3 bases outside the gene matches. In DNA, the CDR3 is TGTGCCATCAGTAATGACAGGGCCTACGAGCAGTACTTC. Protein: CAISNDRAYEQYF.

CDR3 in amino acids: CTSGTVNQPQHF. In DNA, the CDR3 is TGTACCTCCGGGACAGTAAATCAGCCCCAGCATTTT. The V gene is TRBV28, the J gene TRBJ1-5; 7 nucleotides line up with TRBD1. Germline-derived CDR1 and CDR2 are MDHEN and SYDVKM. The CDR3 length is 12 residues.

This clone was counted a few times. The V gene is TRBV20-1, the J gene TRBJ2-7, with TRBD1 as a possible D gene (6 bases). The CDR3 sequence is 11 residues long. Germline CDR1 DFQATT, CDR2 SNEGSKA (reference sequence). The germline V and J ends were trimmed by 6 bases and 4 bases, with 10 bases remaining between them. The CDR3 region is CSARTAYEQYF. CDR3 in DNA: TGCAGTGCCAGGACAGCGTACGAGCAGTACTTC.

V gene TRBV5-1 combines with J gene TRBJ1-2, with D possibly TRBD1 on 5 matching bases. Germline CDR1 and CDR2: SGHRS and YFSETQ. The CDR3 covers 16 residues. V lost 1 base to trimming and J lost 3 bases, with 16 bases between them. The CDR3 DNA sequence: TGCGCCAGCAGCTTGACAGGAACGTTTTTCGACTATGGCTACACCTTC. This gives the protein CASSLTGTFFDYGYTF.

Only a few counts were recorded for this clone. This chain's CDR3 is CAWSVGHQPQHF. Written as DNA, the CDR3 is TGTGCCTGGAGTGTTGGTCATCAGCCCCAGCATTTT. This chain connects TRBV30 to TRBJ1-5; D not certain. V lost 0 bases and J lost 5, with 5 bases in between. The germline V gene encodes CDR1 GTSNPN and CDR2 SVGIG (reference sequence). This CDR3 comprises 12 residues.

This clone was counted between two and nine times. The chain joins TRBV20-1 to TRBJ2-3; unclear D gene. CDR1 and CDR2 (germline): DFQATT, SNEGSKA (reference sequence). V lost 1 base, J lost 4 bases, and 3 bases lay in between. This CDR3 region has 11 residues. The CDR3 nucleotides read TGCAGTGCTAGAGTGGCAGATACGCAGTATTTT. Translated: CSARVADTQYF.

There are a few counts of this clone. The rearrangement uses TRBV27 and TRBJ2-7; maybe TRBD1 (5 bases). The germline gives CDR1 MNHEY, CDR2 SMNVEV (reference sequence). The germline V and J ends were trimmed by 9 bases and 3 bases, with 12 bases remaining between them. The CDR3 consists of 12 residues. The CDR3 region is CASHGALYEQYF. CDR3 bases: TGTGCCAGTCATGGGGCCCTCTACGAGCAGTACTTC.

Ten or more counts support this clone. The chain recombines TRBV11-2 with TRBJ1-2; 7 positions agree with TRBD1. The CDR3 covers 15 residues. V gave up 0 bases and J gave up 0 bases; unmatched junction bases: 1. Germline V CDR1 and CDR2: SGHAT, FQNNGV. The CDR3 spells CASSLEGQPNYGYTF. DNA of the CDR3: TGTGCCAGCAGCTTAGAGGGACAGCCTAACTATGGCTACACCTTC.

This chain uses TRBV2 with TRBJ2-3; D gene uncertain. The germline gives CDR1 SNHLY, CDR2 FYNNEI. Trimming removed 2 bases at V and 0 bases at J, with 9 bases between. The CDR3 covers 15 residues. The CDR3: CASSERRSSTDTQYF. The DNA of the CDR3 is TGTGCCAGCAGTGAAAGGCGGTCCAGCACAGATACGCAGTATTTT.

This chain joins TRBV28 and TRBJ2-3; the D gene could be TRBD1 or TRBD2 (5 bases each). In germline, CDR1 is MDHEN, CDR2 SYDVKM. Between the trimmed V and J ends, which lost 8 bases and 6 bases, there was a span of 15 bases. The CDR3 extends over 13 amino acids. The CDR3 is CASHLRGWDTQYF. CDR3 DNA sequence: TGTGCCAGCCACCTGAGGGGCTGGGATACGCAGTATTTT. Filled out from reference TRBV28 and TRBJ2-3, the complete variable domain reads DVKVTQSSRYLVKRTGEKVFLECVQDMDHENMFWYRQDPGLGLRLIYFSYDVKMKEKGDIPEGYSVSREKKERFSLILESASTNQTSMYLCASHLRGWDTQYFGPGTRLTVL.